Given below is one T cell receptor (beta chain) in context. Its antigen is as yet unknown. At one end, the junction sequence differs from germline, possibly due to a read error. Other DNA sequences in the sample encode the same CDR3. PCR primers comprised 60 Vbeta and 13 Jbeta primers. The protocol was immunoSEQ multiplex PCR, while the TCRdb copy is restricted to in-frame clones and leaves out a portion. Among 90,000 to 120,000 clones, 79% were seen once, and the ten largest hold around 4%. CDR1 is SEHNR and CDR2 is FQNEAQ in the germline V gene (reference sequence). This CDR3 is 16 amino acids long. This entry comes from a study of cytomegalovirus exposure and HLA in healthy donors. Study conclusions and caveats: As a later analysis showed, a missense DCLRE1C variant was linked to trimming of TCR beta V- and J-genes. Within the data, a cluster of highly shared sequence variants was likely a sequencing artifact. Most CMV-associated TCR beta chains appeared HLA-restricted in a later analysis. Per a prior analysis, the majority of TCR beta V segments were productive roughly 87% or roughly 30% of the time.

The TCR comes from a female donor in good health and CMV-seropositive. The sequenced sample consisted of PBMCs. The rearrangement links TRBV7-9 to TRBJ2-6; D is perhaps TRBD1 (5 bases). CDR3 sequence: CSSSLAQGTGANVLTF. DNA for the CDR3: TGTTCCAGCAGCTTGGCCCAGGGAACCGGGGCCAACGTCCTGACTTTC.